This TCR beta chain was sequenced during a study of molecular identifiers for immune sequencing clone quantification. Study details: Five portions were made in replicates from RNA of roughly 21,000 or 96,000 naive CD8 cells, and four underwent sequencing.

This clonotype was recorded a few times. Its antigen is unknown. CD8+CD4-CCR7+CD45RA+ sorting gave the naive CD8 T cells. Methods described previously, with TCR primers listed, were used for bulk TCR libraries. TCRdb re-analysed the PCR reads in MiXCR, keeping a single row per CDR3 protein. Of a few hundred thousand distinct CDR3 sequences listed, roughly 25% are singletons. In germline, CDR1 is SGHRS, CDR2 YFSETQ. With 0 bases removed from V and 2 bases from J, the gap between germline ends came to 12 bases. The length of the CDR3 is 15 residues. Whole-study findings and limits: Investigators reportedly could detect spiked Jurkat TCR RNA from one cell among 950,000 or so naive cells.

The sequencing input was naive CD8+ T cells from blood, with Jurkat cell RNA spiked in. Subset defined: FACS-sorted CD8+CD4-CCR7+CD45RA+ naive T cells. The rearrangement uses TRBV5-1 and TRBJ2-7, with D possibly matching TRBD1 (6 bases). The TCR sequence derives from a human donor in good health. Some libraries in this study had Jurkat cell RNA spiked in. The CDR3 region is CASSLETGLTYEQYF. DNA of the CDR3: TGCGCCAGCAGCTTGGAGACAGGCCTTACCTACGAGCAGTACTTC.